This T cell receptor (beta chain) was sequenced in a study of blood T cell repertoires in COVID-19. Study details: Acute and convalescent COVID-19 samples came from the United States, Italy and Spain. T cells, B-cell-depleted T cells, or PBMCs provided the cDNA or gDNA that served as material.

Authors' data handling: Amplification with reference gene primers provided the estimates of nucleated cell counts. The repertoire was sequenced with immunoSEQ multiplex PCR; TCRdb's copy has only in-frame clones and lacks some. That table furnishes V, J and clone size, whereas the DNA furnished D and trimming. The sample yields 35,000 or so clones, approximately 86% seen once. Germline CDR1 and CDR2: SGDLS and YYNGEE. V lost 3 bases and J lost 9, with 21 bases in between. The CDR3 spans 15 residues. The TCR comes from a human donor in a cohort sampled during active COVID-19. The sequenced material came from peripheral blood. This chain links TRBV9 with TRBJ1-1; the D gene is possibly TRBD1 (6 bases). The CDR3 sequence: CASSAFDRDKGQAFF. The CDR3 bases are TGTGCCAGCAGCGCATTCGACCGGGACAAGGGACAAGCTTTCTTT.